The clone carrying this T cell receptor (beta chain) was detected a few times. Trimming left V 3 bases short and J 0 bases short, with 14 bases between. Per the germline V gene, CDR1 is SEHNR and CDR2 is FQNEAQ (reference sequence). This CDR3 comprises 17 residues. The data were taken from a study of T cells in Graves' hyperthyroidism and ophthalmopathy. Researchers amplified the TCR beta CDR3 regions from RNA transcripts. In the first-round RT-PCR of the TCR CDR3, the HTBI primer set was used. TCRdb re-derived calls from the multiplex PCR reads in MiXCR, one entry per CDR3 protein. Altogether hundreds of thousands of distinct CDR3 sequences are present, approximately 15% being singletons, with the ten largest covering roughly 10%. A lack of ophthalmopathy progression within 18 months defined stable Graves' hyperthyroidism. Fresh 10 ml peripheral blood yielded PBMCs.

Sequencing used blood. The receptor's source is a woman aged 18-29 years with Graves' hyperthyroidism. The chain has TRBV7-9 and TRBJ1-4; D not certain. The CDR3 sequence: CASSFPGEVATNEKLFF. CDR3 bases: TGTGCCAGCAGCTTCCCCGGCGAGGTAGCAACTAATGAAAAACTGTTTTTT.